There are many counts of the clone carrying this TCR beta chain. The antigen is not known. TCRdb reprocessed the multiplex PCR reads with MiXCR, giving one entry per CDR3 protein. The sample shows 150,000 to 200,000 distinct CDR3 sequences, 30% to 35% of them seen only once. CDR1 and CDR2 from the germline V gene are SGHKS and YYEKEE (reference sequence). After removal of 2 bases from V and 2 bases from J, the junction contained 14 bases not matched to a gene. The CDR3 runs 18 residues. These data come from a study of breast tumors, draining lymph nodes, adjacent tissues. Study findings and constraints: Tumor TCR diversity was below lymph nodes but above nontumor tissue. Tumor and nontumor repertoires were significantly more similar in luminal-like than in basal-like breast cancer. The lymph node origin of tumor T cells was framed as consistent with a hypothesis, not demonstrated. Findings are consistent with lymph node origin and intratumoral expansion of most tumor T cells.

The lymph nodes were axillary draining lymph nodes from breast cancer patients. The genes are TRBV5-5 and TRBJ2-5, with 8 bases fitting TRBD2. Sequencing was performed on axillary lymph node tissue. The TCR originated in a female donor with breast cancer. Some clones in this sample may be carry-over from other donors' samples. In DNA, the CDR3 is TGTGCCAGCAGCTTTGCAGGACCGGGGGGGGGCCGACAAGAGACCCAGTACTTC. Protein product: CASSFAGPGGGRQETQYF.